One sample yielded the 28 T cell receptor beta chains listed below, sequenced in a study of cytomegalovirus exposure and HLA in healthy donors. PCR used 60 Vbeta primers and 13 Jbeta primers. Method: immunoSEQ multiplex PCR; TCRdb's copy keeps in-frame clones and lacks some. The table shows 150,000 to 180,000 clones, with about three quarters occurring only once. Sequences were obtained from PBMCs. The origin of the receptors is a woman between 40 and 50 years old in good health and CMV-seronegative.

The CDR3 is CASRERDYNEQFF. As DNA, the CDR3 is TGTGCCAGCAGGGAACGGGACTACAATGAGCAGTTCTTC. This chain connects TRBV6-5 to TRBJ2-1, with D possibly TRBD2 on 5 matching bases. The length of the CDR3 is 13 residues. Germline CDR1 and CDR2: MNHEY and SVGAGI. V was trimmed by 6 bases and J by 3 bases, leaving 9 bases between them.

Details on this clone: The CDR3 does not end in the conserved phenylalanine or tryptophan, so this is likely a read error. This rearrangement joins TRBV2 to TRBJ1-1; no reliable D call. Germline V gene data show CDR1 as SNHLY and CDR2 as FYNNEI. The CDR3 length is 13 residues. Between the trimmed V and J ends, which lost 4 bases and 6 bases, there was a span of 12 bases. CDR3 loop: CASSAAGYSEAFL. CDR3 in DNA: TGTGCCAGCAGTGCTGCGGGGTACTCTGAAGCTTTCCTT.

This chain joins TRBV11-2 and TRBJ2-5; 8 bases map to TRBD1. This CDR3 comprises 14 residues. Germline lookup yields CDR1 SGHAT and CDR2 FQNNGV. V gave up 1 base and J gave up 4 bases; unmatched junction bases: 2. The CDR3 nucleotides read TGTGCCAGCAGCTTAGGGACAGGGCTAGAGACCCAGTACTTC. Encoded protein: CASSLGTGLETQYF.

The J gene is TRBJ2-1, the V gene TRBV27; D may be TRBD1 (5 bases). The CDR3 contains 14 residues. The V and J ends lost 7 bases and 4 bases respectively, with 14 bases between them. Germline CDR1 MNHEY, CDR2 SMNVEV (reference sequence). CDR3 sequence (DNA): TGTGCCAGCACCTTGGCAGGGCCATACAATGAGCAGTTCTTC. It encodes CASTLAGPYNEQFF.

J is TRBJ2-7 and V is TRBV7-8; D is possibly TRBD2 (6 bases). CDR3 size: 13 residues. Germline CDR1 and CDR2: SGHVS and FQNEAQ. The germline V and J ends were trimmed by 4 bases and 7 bases, with 14 bases remaining between them. The CDR3 sequence is CASSSGLGGEQYF. DNA of the CDR3: TGTGCCAGCAGCTCGGGACTCGGCGGGGAGCAGTACTTC.

V is TRBV13 and J is TRBJ1-5; 8 bases are a match to TRBD1. Germline V gene lookup returns CDR1 PRHDT and CDR2 FYEKMQ (reference sequence). The V and J ends lost 4 bases and 1 base, in that order; junction bases with no gene match: 6. The length of the CDR3 is 16 residues. The DNA of the CDR3 is TGTGCCAGCAGCTCGCAGGGACAGGCCAGCAATCAGCCCCAGCATTTT. Translated: CASSSQGQASNQPQHF.

CDR3 bases: TGTGCCAGCAGCCCAGAAACGATGAACACTGAAGCTTTCTTT. Protein product: CASSPETMNTEAFF. This chain joins TRBV5-6 and TRBJ1-1; no reliable D call. V was trimmed by 4 bases and J by 0 bases, leaving 10 bases between them. The CDR3 totals 14 residues. Per the germline V gene, CDR1 is SGHDT and CDR2 is YYEEEE.

The rearrangement uses TRBV28 and TRBJ2-1, with 11 bases matching TRBD1. After removal of 10 bases from V and 12 bases from J, the junction contained 11 bases not matched to a gene. This CDR3 has 13 residues. Germline CDR1 reads MDHEN; CDR2 reads SYDVKM. CDR3 amino acids: CAIRDRGRRSQFF. DNA for the CDR3: TGTGCCATACGGGACAGGGGGAGAAGATCGCAGTTCTTC.

J is TRBJ1-4 and V is TRBV30; 8 bases are a match to TRBD1. With V trimmed by 4 bases and J by 0 bases, 1 base remained unmatched. Per germline, CDR1 GTSNPN and CDR2 SVGIG (reference sequence). This CDR3 contains 14 residues. As DNA, the CDR3 is TGTGCCTGGAACAGGGGGACAACTAATGAAAAACTGTTTTTT. Its translation: CAWNRGTTNEKLFF.

This chain connects TRBV6-5 to TRBJ2-7; perhaps TRBD1 as D (6 bases). Trimming took off 2 bases at V and 1 base at J, with 12 bases between the two ends. The CDR3 runs to 15 residues. CDR1 MNHEY and CDR2 SVGAGI come from the germline V gene. The CDR3 sequence: CASSYGQGMSYEQYF. The DNA for the CDR3 is TGTGCCAGCAGTTACGGGCAGGGGATGTCCTACGAGCAGTACTTC.

The V call is TRBV6-5, the J call TRBJ1-1, with D perhaps matching TRBD1 (6 bases). CDR1 MNHEY and CDR2 SVGAGI come from the germline V gene. Trimming stripped 2 bases from V and 7 bases from J, with 11 bases between. The CDR3 consists of 13 residues. In DNA, the CDR3 is TGTGCCAGCAGTTACAATACAGGGAGTGAAGCTTTCTTT. Protein: CASSYNTGSEAFF.

The V gene is TRBV4-2, the J gene TRBJ2-3, with a possible D match to TRBD2 (5 bases). Germline V gene lookup returns CDR1 LGHNA and CDR2 YNFKEQ. The ends were cut back, 1 base at V and 2 bases at J, with 13 bases in the middle. The CDR3 length is 16 residues. As DNA, the CDR3 is TGTGCCAGCAGCCAAGTGGGCGTGAGGGACACAGATACGCAGTATTTT. Translating it yields CASSQVGVRDTDTQYF.

J is TRBJ2-7 and V is TRBV5-1, with 7 bases lining up with TRBD1. The length of the CDR3 is 15 residues. Germline V gives CDR1 SGHRS, CDR2 YFSETQ. J lost 0 bases, V lost 0 bases, and 3 bases had no gene match. The CDR3 loop reads CASSLAGQNSYEQYF. In DNA form, the CDR3 reads TGCGCCAGCAGCTTGGCGGGACAGAACTCCTACGAGCAGTACTTC.

The gene calls are TRBV7-9 and TRBJ2-1; 7 nucleotides align to TRBD1. V gave up 5 bases and J gave up 5 bases; unmatched junction bases: 6. CDR1 and CDR2 from the germline V gene are SEHNR and FQNEAQ (reference sequence). This CDR3 has 14 amino acids. The CDR3 here is CASSLMGQNNEQFF. CDR3 DNA: TGTGCCAGCAGCCTGATGGGACAGAACAATGAGCAGTTCTTC.

The chain has TRBV6-1 and TRBJ2-4; 7 positions agree with TRBD1. The V and J ends lost 2 bases and 9 bases, in that order; junction bases with no gene match: 10. Germline V CDR1 and CDR2: MNHNS, SASEGT. The CDR3 is 15 residues long. Written as DNA, the CDR3 is TGTGCCAGCAGTGAATTTGAGGGGGCAGTTGGCATTCAGTACTTC. Translation: CASSEFEGAVGIQYF.

CDR3 residues: CASSLGLAGPSAYNEQFF. In nucleotides, the CDR3 is TGTGCCAGCAGCCTGGGACTAGCGGGGCCCTCCGCCTACAATGAGCAGTTCTTC. This chain links TRBV11-3 with TRBJ2-1; TRBD2 agrees at 13 bases. Germline loops: CDR1 SGHNT, CDR2 YENEEA. The CDR3 covers 18 residues. V lost 5 bases to trimming and J lost 2 bases; unmatched junction nucleotides: 9.

This sequence joins TRBV5-1 and TRBJ2-1, with D possibly TRBD2 on 6 matching bases. Trimming left V 0 bases short and J 7 bases short, with 14 bases between. Germline V gene lookup returns CDR1 SGHRS and CDR2 YFSETQ. This CDR3 region has 15 residues. For the CDR3, the DNA is TGCGCCAGCAGCTTGGGAGCTAGCGTGGGGAATGAGCAGTTCTTC. Residues: CASSLGASVGNEQFF.

This chain connects TRBV7-2 to TRBJ2-5; weak D call: TRBD1 (8 bases). The CDR3 runs to 13 residues. V was trimmed by 6 bases and J by 10 bases, leaving 18 bases between them. In germline, CDR1 is SGHTA, CDR2 FQGNSA. CDR3 protein: CASSSGQGGDQYF. Written as DNA, the CDR3 is TGTGCCAGCAGTTCAGGACAGGGAGGGGACCAGTACTTC.

This rearrangement joins TRBV30 to TRBJ1-2; tentatively, D is TRBD1 (6 bases). CDR1 is GTSNPN, CDR2 SVGIG, per germline (reference sequence). The CDR3 covers 15 residues. Trimming shortened V by 0 bases and J by 2 bases, and 13 bases separated the two germline ends. The CDR3 region is CAWSVLRGANYGYTF. Written as DNA, the CDR3 is TGTGCCTGGAGTGTACTTCGGGGGGCGAACTATGGCTACACCTTC.

In its sample, this clone was seen a few times. The chain carries TRBV28 and TRBJ2-1; TRBD2 matches at 15 bases. The CDR3 has 16 residues. Germline CDR1 reads MDHEN; CDR2 reads SYDVKM. The trim removed 4 bases at V and 7 bases at J, leaving 5 bases unmatched. The CDR3 is CASSYGLAGGLNEQFF. In DNA, the CDR3 is TGTGCCAGCAGTTACGGACTAGCGGGGGGGCTTAATGAGCAGTTCTTC.

The chain joins TRBV6-4 to TRBJ2-7, with 10 bases identical to TRBD2. The V gene's germline CDR1 is MRHNA and CDR2 SNTAGT. CDR3 length: 16 residues. The V gene end was trimmed by 4 bases and the J gene end by 0 bases; junction bases not matched to a gene: 6. This chain's CDR3 is CASSVLAGASSYEQYF. CDR3 DNA sequence: TGTGCCAGCAGTGTTCTAGCGGGGGCCTCCTCCTACGAGCAGTACTTC.

V is TRBV29-1 and J is TRBJ1-2; TRBD1 aligns across 7 bases. The CDR3 runs 12 residues. Losses at the gene ends were 8 bases for V and 4 bases for J; bases not matched to a gene: 7. The germline gives CDR1 SQVTM, CDR2 ANQGSEA. This CDR3 reads CSTGQEGYGYTF. The CDR3 DNA reads TGCAGCACAGGACAGGAGGGCTATGGCTACACCTTC.

The chain recombines TRBV7-9 with TRBJ1-4, with a possible D match to TRBD1 (6 bases). The CDR3 consists of 14 residues. The ends were cut back, 5 bases at V and 9 bases at J, with 16 bases in the middle. CDR1 and CDR2 from the germline V gene are SEHNR and FQNEAQ (reference sequence). The CDR3: CASSPPGERQKLFF. The CDR3 DNA sequence: TGTGCCAGCAGCCCACCAGGGGAAAGGCAAAAACTGTTTTTT.

The chain uses TRBV6-1 and TRBJ1-5; 9 bases agree with TRBD1. The length of the CDR3 is 15 residues. Germline-derived CDR1 and CDR2 are MNHNS and SASEGT. The ends lost 8 bases at V and 3 bases at J; junction bases unmatched: 8. The CDR3 sequence: CASGRGQGFNQPQHF. CDR3 coding DNA: TGTGCCAGCGGAAGGGGACAGGGTTTCAATCAGCCCCAGCATTTT.

The J gene is TRBJ2-5, the V gene TRBV9; 11 bases are shared with TRBD1. Trimming removed 3 bases from V and 13 bases from J; junction bases left unmatched: 20. Per germline, CDR1 SGDLS and CDR2 YYNGEE. CDR3 length: 17 amino acids. CDR3 bases: TGTGCCAGCAGCGGAGATGGGCGTGGGACAGGGGGTGAAAGACGGTACTTC. It encodes CASSGDGRGTGGERRYF.

The chain links TRBV10-3 to TRBJ2-7; the match to TRBD1 covers 10 bases. The J segment lost 4 bases and the V segment lost 0 bases, leaving 0 bases of the junction unmatched. There are 14 residues in the CDR3. CDR1 and CDR2 from the germline V gene are ENHRY and SYGVKD. This chain's CDR3 is CAISESDRGYEQYF. The CDR3, as DNA: TGTGCCATCAGTGAGTCGGACAGGGGGTACGAGCAGTACTTC.

V usage is TRBV21-1 and J usage is TRBJ2-5; the table names TRBD2, a call not compared with the DNA. TRBV21-1 is flagged as a pseudogene. CDR3 length: 14 residues. The CDR3 loop reads CASSKGWGGETQYF. The CDR3 nucleotides read TGTGCCAGCAGCAAAGGATGGGGAGGGGAGACCCAGTACTTC.

This chain uses TRBV6-5 with TRBJ2-7, with 10 bases matching TRBD2. Per germline, CDR1 MNHEY and CDR2 SVGAGI. CDR3 length: 16 residues. J gave up 5 bases and V 0 bases, and 7 bases lay outside the gene matches. CDR3 residues: CASSYSRASGSHEQYF. The CDR3, as DNA: TGTGCCAGCAGTTACTCCCGGGCTAGCGGGAGCCACGAGCAGTACTTC.